This entry lists 16 T cell receptor beta chains sequenced from one sample in a study of early T cells in non-severe SARS-CoV-2 infection (dated by TCRdb to the early 2020s). Libraries came from 5' RACE. The run used a NextSeq 500. Using fastp trimming at Q25 and MiXCR clonotype assembly, TCRdb reanalyzed the public sequencing data and kept in-frame beta chains. Each record represents a unique CDR3 protein, reported with the most common genes and DNA among its rows. Across this sample there are around 57,000 distinct CDR3 sequences, with approximately 8% seen only once. The ten largest clones represent about a tenth of the sample. The sample taken for sequencing was whole blood. The origin of the receptors is an adult who was a healthcare worker with PCR-confirmed SARS-CoV-2 infection or an uninfected control (not recorded which).

The V and J genes are TRBV28 and TRBJ2-7, with D unresolved. The CDR3 has 11 residues. Trimming pared 5 bases from V and 6 bases from J, leaving 8 bases between. Looked up from germline, CDR1 is MDHEN and CDR2 is SYDVKM. The CDR3 region has the DNA TGTGCCAGCAGTGTCAAGGGCGAGCAGTACTTC. This sequence encodes CASSVKGEQYF. Looking up the rest from reference TRBV28 and TRBJ2-7 gives the full variable domain: DVKVTQSSRYLVKRTGEKVFLECVQDMDHENMFWYRQDPGLGLRLIYFSYDVKMKEKGDIPEGYSVSREKKERFSLILESASTNQTSMYLCASSVKGEQYFGPGTRLTVT.

This clonotype has ten or more counts. The chain is built from TRBV20-1 and TRBJ2-1, with D possibly TRBD2 on 6 matching bases. The germline V gene encodes CDR1 DFQATT and CDR2 SNEGSKA (reference sequence). V gave up 6 bases and J gave up 4 bases, with 16 bases separating them. The CDR3 has 14 residues. CDR3 amino acids: CSALQAGSYNEQFF. The CDR3 region has the DNA TGCAGTGCCCTTCAGGCGGGATCATACAATGAGCAGTTCTTC.

CDR3 bases: TGTGCCAGTAGTACATCGACAGGTGCTAATTCACCCCTCCACTTT. It specifies CASSTSTGANSPLHF. The chain couples TRBV19 to TRBJ1-6, with a possible D match to TRBD1 (6 bases). Trimming shortened V by 4 bases and J by 6 bases, and 13 bases separated the two germline ends. The length of the CDR3 is 15 residues. Germline CDR1 is LNHDA and CDR2 is SQIVND (reference sequence).

The chain is built from TRBV6-4 and TRBJ1-1; 7 bases are shared with TRBD1. Trimming at V came to 4 bases and at J to 5 bases, leaving 13 bases not matched to a gene. CDR3 length: 16 residues. Germline V CDR1 and CDR2: MRHNA, SNTAGT. CDR3 nucleotide sequence: TGTGCCAGCAGTGGAAAGACAGGGACCGGGGGGACTGAAGCTTTCTTT. Its protein product is CASSGKTGTGGTEAFF.

Only a few counts were recorded for this clonotype. The rearrangement links TRBV27 to TRBJ2-2; D possibly corresponds to TRBD2 (5 bases). Trimming took off 1 base at V and 6 bases at J, with 15 bases between the two ends. The CDR3 runs 16 residues. Germline lookup yields CDR1 MNHEY and CDR2 SMNVEV (reference sequence). Here the CDR3 reads CASSLFPGEGPGELFF. The DNA for the CDR3 is TGTGCCAGCAGTTTATTTCCAGGCGAGGGCCCCGGGGAGCTGTTTTTT.

The rearrangement joins TRBV11-2 to TRBJ2-5; possible D gene TRBD1, 6 bases. The CDR3 has 17 amino acids. The V end was cut by 0 bases, the J end by 3 bases, with 17 bases between. Germline lookup yields CDR1 SGHAT and CDR2 FQNNGV. CDR3 nucleotide sequence: TGTGCCAGCAGCTTAGAGCCGCCGGGACACCTTGAAGAGACCCAGTACTTC. It codes for CASSLEPPGHLEETQYF.

This clonotype occurred many times. The chain is built from TRBV19 and TRBJ2-7, with no clear D. The CDR3 sequence is 13 residues long. Germline V gives CDR1 LNHDA, CDR2 SQIVND (reference sequence). The V gene lost 2 bases and the J gene lost 6 bases, with 11 bases spanning the gap. The CDR3 loop is CASSIMAGPEQYF. DNA for the CDR3: TGTGCCAGTAGTATAATGGCAGGTCCCGAGCAGTACTTC. The full variable domain, in which reference TRBV19 and TRBJ2-7 provide the parts outside the CDR3, is DGGITQSPKYLFRKEGQNVTLSCEQNLNHDAMYWYRQDPGQGLRLIYYSQIVNDFQKGDIAEGYSVSREKKESFPLTVTSAQKNPTAFYLCASSIMAGPEQYFGPGTRLTVT.

The chain links TRBV7-2 to TRBJ2-1; 14 bases fit TRBD2. Germline V CDR1 and CDR2: SGHTA, FQGNSA. CDR3 length: 15 amino acids. V shed 5 bases, J shed 9 bases, and the junction held 6 bases outside the gene matches. The CDR3 DNA sequence: TGTGCCAGCAGCATTGGACTAGCGGGGGGAGTTGAGCAGTTCTTC. It encodes CASSIGLAGGVEQFF.

The sample holds many counts of this clonotype. The chain joins TRBV5-4 to TRBJ2-1; 7 bases are shared with TRBD2. This CDR3 comprises 15 residues. The J segment lost 9 bases and the V segment lost 0 bases, leaving 9 bases of the junction unmatched. The germline gives CDR1 SGHNT, CDR2 YYREEE (reference sequence). CDR3 residues: CASSLELAKASEQFF. In nucleotides, the CDR3 is TGTGCCAGCAGCTTGGAACTAGCGAAGGCGAGTGAGCAGTTCTTC.

The sample holds a few counts of this clonotype. CDR3 region: CASSRGTGGRNTIYF. CDR3 nucleotides: TGTGCCAGCAGCCGGGGGACAGGGGGCCGAAACACCATATATTTT. V gene TRBV6-6 combines with J gene TRBJ1-3; 12 nucleotides align to TRBD1. The CDR3 consists of 15 residues. Germline-derived CDR1 and CDR2 are MNHNY and SVGAGI (reference sequence). V lost 6 bases, J lost 5 bases, and 5 bases stayed unmatched.

This clonotype was picked up a small number of times. The rearrangement uses TRBV28 and TRBJ1-6; 7 nucleotides align to TRBD1. The CDR3 extends over 16 amino acids. V lost 0 bases to trimming and J lost 7 bases; unmatched junction nucleotides: 6. Looked up from germline, CDR1 is MDHEN and CDR2 is SYDVKM. CDR3 bases: TGTGCCAGCAGTTTATGGGGAGGGGGCGGCAATTCACCCCTCCACTTT. As protein: CASSLWGGGGNSPLHF.

This clonotype was detected ten times or more. One junction end does not reproduce the germline sequence, and a read error may be involved. The gene calls are TRBV7-7 and TRBJ2-3, with D hard to call. The CDR3 is 13 residues long. Germline V gene lookup returns CDR1 SSHAT and CDR2 FNYEAQ (reference sequence). The CDR3 DNA sequence: TGTGCTAGCAGCTTCGGCTCAACAGATACGCAGTATTTT. Translation gives CASSFGSTDTQYF.

The chain combines TRBV20-1 with TRBJ2-5; 8 nucleotides align to TRBD2. This CDR3 spans 14 amino acids. With 4 bases clipped from V and 3 bases from J, the junction kept 7 bases outside the gene matches. Germline CDR1 reads DFQATT; CDR2 reads SNEGSKA (reference sequence). Here the CDR3 DNA reads TGCAGTGCTATCCGGCCAGCGGGAGAAGAGACCCAGTACTTC. As protein: CSAIRPAGEETQYF.

This clonotype was recorded at least ten times. The chain joins TRBV7-6 to TRBJ2-1; 10 positions match TRBD2. With 5 bases clipped from V and 1 base from J, the junction kept 11 bases outside the gene matches. Germline CDR1 and CDR2: SGHVS and FNYEAQ. CDR3 length: 18 residues. In DNA, the CDR3 is TGTGCCAGCAGCCGCAGGACCTTAGCGGGAGGTTCCTACAATGAGCAGTTCTTC. This gives the protein CASSRRTLAGGSYNEQFF.

V gene TRBV6-5 combines with J gene TRBJ2-5, with D possibly TRBD1 on 6 matching bases. This CDR3 has 16 amino acids. Germline V gives CDR1 MNHEY, CDR2 SVGAGI. V was pared by 5 bases and J by 2 bases, with 18 bases between. The CDR3 bases are TGTGCCAGCAGTACACAGGGATCTCGTTTACAAGAGACCCAGTACTTC. Translation: CASSTQGSRLQETQYF.

The chain uses TRBV10-3 and TRBJ2-2, with TRBD1 identical over 8 bases. CDR1 and CDR2 (germline): ENHRY, SYGVKD. V shed 3 bases and J 2 bases; nucleotides not matched to a gene: 8. CDR3 length equals 17 residues. The CDR3 nucleotides are TGTGCCATCAGTGACCGGGACAGGACTCTCAACACCGGGGAGCTGTTTTTT. It codes for CAISDRDRTLNTGELFF.